This entry concerns a single T cell receptor beta chain. These data come from a study of blood T cell repertoires in COVID-19. The method was immunoSEQ multiplex PCR; TCRdb's version includes in-frame clones alone and lacks a portion of them. The repertoire holds 250,000 to 300,000 clones, with about nine tenths as singletons. The CDR3 covers 13 residues. Deletions cut 6 bases from V and 5 bases from J, with 11 bases between. Germline V gives CDR1 LGHDT, CDR2 YNNKEL (reference sequence). The V call is TRBV3-1 (or the pseudogene TRBV3-2), the J call TRBJ1-5; D unclear. The receptor's source is a man aged 50-60 years with acute or convalescent COVID-19. Input material: peripheral blood. The CDR3 coding sequence is TGTGCCAGCAGGGCGGGAAGCGATCAGCCCCAGCATTTT. Its translation is CASRAGSDQPQHF.